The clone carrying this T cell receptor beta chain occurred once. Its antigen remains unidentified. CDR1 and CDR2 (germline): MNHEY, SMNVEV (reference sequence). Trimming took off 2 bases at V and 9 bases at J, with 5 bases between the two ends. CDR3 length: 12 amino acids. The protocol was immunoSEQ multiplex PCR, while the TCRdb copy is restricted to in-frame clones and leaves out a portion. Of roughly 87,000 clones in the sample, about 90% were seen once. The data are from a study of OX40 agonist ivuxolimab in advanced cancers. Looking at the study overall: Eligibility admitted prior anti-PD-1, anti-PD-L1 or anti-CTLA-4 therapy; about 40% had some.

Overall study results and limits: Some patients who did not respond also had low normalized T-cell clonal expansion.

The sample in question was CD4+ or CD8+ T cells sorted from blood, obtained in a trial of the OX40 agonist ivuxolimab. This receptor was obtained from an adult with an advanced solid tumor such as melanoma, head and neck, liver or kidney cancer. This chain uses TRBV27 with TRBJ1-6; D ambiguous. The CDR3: CASSLGLSPLHF. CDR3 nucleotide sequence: TGTGCCAGCAGTTTAGGACTTTCACCCCTCCACTTT.